One and the same sample provided the 28 T cell receptor beta chains below, sequenced in a study of T and B cells in COVID-19 patients. From blood, about 250-500 ng of genomic DNA served as TRB template. BIOMED2 TRB-A/B primer pools were used in multiplex TRB PCR. Each CDR3 protein gets one entry after TCRdb re-called the multiplex PCR reads with MiXCR. The table includes tens of thousands of distinct CDR3 sequences, approximately 28% detected once. Sequencing was carried out using blood. Receptor source: a human donor who had recovered from COVID-19.

For the CDR3, the DNA is TGTGCCAGCAGCCGGACAGGGGGCCCAGTGGAGCAGTACTTC. Translating gives CASSRTGGPVEQYF. V is TRBV7-6 and J is TRBJ2-7; 11 positions agree with TRBD1. The germline CDR1 and CDR2 sequences are SGHVS and FNYEAQ. After removal of 5 bases from V and 7 bases from J, the junction contained 7 bases not matched to a gene. This CDR3 contains 14 residues.

In its sample, this clonotype was seen a few times. The chain recombines TRBV5-4 with TRBJ2-7, with 7 bases that match TRBD1. CDR1 SGHNT and CDR2 YYREEE come from the germline V gene (reference sequence). This CDR3 has 14 amino acids. J was trimmed by 2 bases and V by 4 bases; bases with no gene match: 6. Here the CDR3 reads CASSLDRDPYEQYF. In DNA form, the CDR3 reads TGTGCCAGCAGCCTCGACAGGGACCCCTACGAGCAGTACTTC. Based on the CDR3 plus reference TRBV5-4 and TRBJ2-7, the full variable domain is ETGVTQSPTHLIKTRGQQVTLRCSSQSGHNTVSWYQQALGQGPQFIFQYYREEENGRGNFPPRFSGLQFPNYSSELNVNALELDDSALYLCASSLDRDPYEQYFGPGTRLTVT.

CDR3 bases: TGTGCCAGCAGCATAGGGACGATCTCTGGGGCCAACGTCCTGACTTTC. It codes for CASSIGTISGANVLTF. The gene calls are TRBV7-6 and TRBJ2-6; D may be TRBD1 or TRBD2 (5 bases each). Between the trimmed V and J ends, which lost 5 bases and 0 bases, there was a span of 11 bases. CDR1 is SGHVS, CDR2 FNYEAQ, per germline. This CDR3 has 16 residues. Full variable domain (outside the CDR3, taken from reference TRBV7-6 and TRBJ2-6): GAGVSQSPRYKVTKRGQDVALRCDPISGHVSLYWYRQALGQGPEFLTYFNYEAQQDKSGLPNDRFSAERPEGSISTLTIQRTEQRDSAMYRCASSIGTISGANVLTFGAGSRLTVL.

This rearrangement joins TRBV7-9 to TRBJ2-3, with D possibly TRBD1 on 7 matching bases. The CDR3 has 16 residues. In germline, CDR1 is SEHNR, CDR2 FQNEAQ (reference sequence). With 5 bases removed from V and 3 bases from J, the gap between germline ends came to 18 bases. Here the CDR3 DNA reads TGTGCCAGCAGCAAGACCCGGGCAGGGGGGACAGATACGCAGTATTTT. This codes for CASSKTRAGGTDTQYF.

This clonotype was counted a few times. V usage is TRBV6-5 and J usage is TRBJ1-2, with a weak D call TRBD1 (6 bases). Per the germline V gene, CDR1 is MNHEY and CDR2 is SVGAGI. V was trimmed by 5 bases and J by 8 bases, leaving 15 bases between them. The CDR3 is 13 residues long. The CDR3 bases are TGTGCCAGCAGTGGAACAGGGCTTAACGGCTACACCTTC. This sequence encodes CASSGTGLNGYTF.

The CDR3 DNA is TGTGCCAGTAGTGGACCCGGCCCCCAAAGCTCCTACAATGAGCAGTTCTTC. Its translation is CASSGPGPQSSYNEQFF. The V call is TRBV19, the J call TRBJ2-1; D ambiguous. The CDR3 consists of 17 residues. With 5 bases removed from V and 0 bases from J, the gap between germline ends came to 17 bases. Germline CDR1 is LNHDA and CDR2 is SQIVND (reference sequence).

The genes are TRBV5-6 and TRBJ1-5, with 10 positions matching TRBD1. The trim removed 3 bases at V and 9 bases at J, leaving 6 bases unmatched. CDR3 size: 14 residues. Germline CDR1 reads SGHDT; CDR2 reads YYEEEE. CDR3 bases: TGTGCCAGCAGCTGGGGGACAGGGGCTCGGCCCCAGCATTTT. The encoded protein is CASSWGTGARPQHF.

There are a few counts of this clonotype. The rearrangement links TRBV12-3 or TRBV12-4 to TRBJ2-5; D remains ambiguous. V shed 6 bases and J shed 1 base, with 9 bases lying between them. This CDR3 is built from 13 residues. The CDR3 coding sequence is TGTGCCAGCAGACCCGCCCCCCAAGAGACCCAGTACTTC. As protein: CASRPAPQETQYF.

A few counts support this clonotype. V gene TRBV15 combines with J gene TRBJ2-7; 11 bases are a match to TRBD1. J was trimmed by 3 bases and V by 0 bases; bases with no gene match: 4. The CDR3 contains 16 residues. Germline lookup yields CDR1 LNHNV and CDR2 YYDKDF (reference sequence). CDR3 amino acids: CATSRDRGTGGYEQYF. In nucleotides, the CDR3 is TGTGCCACCAGCAGAGATCGCGGGACAGGGGGCTACGAGCAGTACTTC. Based on the CDR3 plus reference TRBV15 and TRBJ2-7, the full variable domain is DAMVIQNPRYQVTQFGKPVTLSCSQTLNHNVMYWYQQKSSQAPKLLFHYYDKDFNNEADTPDNFQSRRPNTSFCFLDIRSPGLGDTAMYLCATSRDRGTGGYEQYFGPGTRLTVT.

The chain links TRBV4-2 to TRBJ2-7; D is perhaps TRBD1 or TRBD2 (5 bases each). Trimming took 4 bases from V and 1 from J, leaving 11 bases between them. There are 14 residues in the CDR3. Germline V lookup: CDR1 LGHNA, CDR2 YNFKEQ. CDR3 nucleotides: TGTGCCAGCAGCCCCCGGGACGGATCCTACGAGCAGTACTTC. Translating gives CASSPRDGSYEQYF.

The J gene is TRBJ1-5, the V gene TRBV27, with TRBD1 as a possible D gene (5 bases). Germline CDR1 is MNHEY and CDR2 is SMNVEV (reference sequence). The CDR3 consists of 16 residues. Trimming took 0 bases from V and 3 from J, leaving 12 bases between them. The CDR3 spells CASSLSRSGPNQPQHF. CDR3 nucleotide sequence: TGTGCCAGCAGTTTATCGAGATCAGGGCCCAATCAGCCCCAGCATTTT.

The rearrangement links TRBV27 to TRBJ1-1; D is undetermined. The germline CDR1 and CDR2 sequences are MNHEY and SMNVEV (reference sequence). The CDR3 contains 14 residues. Trimming took 6 bases from V and 1 from J, leaving 12 bases between them. In DNA form, the CDR3 reads TGTGCCAGCAGCCCGAGGACCGAGAACACTGAAGCTTTCTTT. This gives the protein CASSPRTENTEAFF.

This clonotype was counted many times. V and J are TRBV19 and TRBJ1-5; 7 bases are a match to TRBD1. Germline V lookup: CDR1 LNHDA, CDR2 SQIVND (reference sequence). The trim removed 2 bases at V and 7 bases at J, leaving 8 bases unmatched. The CDR3 runs 15 residues. The CDR3 DNA reads TGTGCCAGTAGTATACATGCAGGGGGTGGACAGCCCCAGCATTTT. It encodes CASSIHAGGGQPQHF.

The V call is TRBV7-2, the J call TRBJ2-3; 13 bases match TRBD2. This CDR3 is built from 18 residues. CDR1 and CDR2 from the germline V gene are SGHTA and FQGNSA. With V trimmed by 3 bases and J by 3 bases, 9 bases remained unmatched. CDR3 sequence: CASSFHGLAGAGTDTQYF. CDR3 nucleotides: TGTGCCAGCAGCTTTCACGGACTAGCGGGAGCCGGGACAGATACGCAGTATTTT.

The chain recombines TRBV30 with TRBJ1-6; D may be TRBD1 (5 bases). This CDR3 has 13 amino acids. The V gene's germline CDR1 is GTSNPN and CDR2 SVGIG (reference sequence). Trimming shortened V by 1 base and J by 7 bases, and 8 bases separated the two germline ends. CDR3 region: CAWSGQGNSPLHF. The CDR3 DNA follows: TGTGCCTGGAGTGGGCAGGGAAATTCACCCCTCCACTTT.

This clonotype was seen many times. The chain links TRBV19 to TRBJ2-7, with TRBD2 identical over 9 bases. The germline CDR1 and CDR2 sequences are LNHDA and SQIVND (reference sequence). The CDR3 contains 14 residues. V lost 5 bases, J lost 0 bases, and 2 bases stayed unmatched. The CDR3 loop reads CASSRTSDSYEQYF. CDR3 in DNA: TGTGCCAGTAGTCGGACTAGCGACTCCTACGAGCAGTACTTC.

The CDR3 sequence: CASSIGQGVSNQPQHF. The CDR3 nucleotides read TGTGCCAGTAGTATTGGACAGGGGGTGAGCAATCAGCCCCAGCATTTT. This sequence joins TRBV19 and TRBJ1-5; 10 nucleotides match TRBD1. CDR3 length equals 16 residues. Unmatched junction bases numbered 3, after V lost 3 bases and J lost 1 base. Germline CDR1 LNHDA, CDR2 SQIVND (reference sequence).

The chain employs TRBV29-1 and TRBJ2-5, with 11 bases aligning to TRBD2. Germline CDR1 reads SQVTM; CDR2 reads ANQGSEA. The CDR3 is 15 amino acids. Trimming removed 1 base from V and 5 bases from J; junction bases left unmatched: 6. The CDR3 sequence: CSVEGGLAGPETQYF. CDR3 DNA: TGCAGCGTTGAAGGTGGACTAGCGGGTCCCGAGACCCAGTACTTC.

In its sample, this clonotype ranks as medium-sized. This chain links TRBV19 with TRBJ2-1; D gene ambiguous. V gave up 8 bases and J gave up 1 base, with 12 bases separating them. Germline assignment: CDR1 LNHDA and CDR2 SQIVND (reference sequence). The CDR3 extends over 14 amino acids. The CDR3 DNA sequence: TGTGCCAGTTCGAAGGACGGGTCCTACAATGAGCAGTTCTTC. Translated, it gives CASSKDGSYNEQFF.

The gene calls are TRBV18 and TRBJ2-3; D perhaps matches TRBD2 (5 bases). CDR1 is KGHSH and CDR2 is LQKENI in the germline V gene. Trimming left V 2 bases short and J 1 base short, with 10 bases between. This CDR3 contains 15 residues. The CDR3 DNA reads TGTGCCAGCTCACCATGGGCGGAGGGCACAGATACGCAGTATTTT. Protein sequence: CASSPWAEGTDTQYF.

This clonotype appeared a single time. This rearrangement joins TRBV24-1 to TRBJ2-1, with 10 bases that match TRBD1. The CDR3 has 16 amino acids. Per the germline V gene, CDR1 is KGHDR and CDR2 is SFDVKD. The V gene end was trimmed by 4 bases and the J gene end by 3 bases; junction bases not matched to a gene: 5. CDR3 nucleotides: TGTGCCACCAGTGAGTCCGGGACAGGGGTCTACAATGAGCAGTTCTTC. Its translation is CATSESGTGVYNEQFF.

This clonotype is medium-sized (0.01 to 0.1%) by share. The chain carries TRBV27 and TRBJ2-7; 8 bases align to TRBD1. This CDR3 has 14 residues. V shed 5 bases and J 6 bases; nucleotides not matched to a gene: 9. Germline V gene lookup returns CDR1 MNHEY and CDR2 SMNVEV (reference sequence). The CDR3 loop reads CASSHRQGMGEQYF. The CDR3 DNA follows: TGTGCCAGCAGTCACCGACAGGGGATGGGCGAGCAGTACTTC.

The J gene is TRBJ2-3, the V gene TRBV5-1; D is uncertain. V lost 2 bases and J 2 bases, leaving 3 bases between the germline ends. Germline CDR1 reads SGHRS; CDR2 reads YFSETQ. The CDR3 is 12 residues long. CDR3 nucleotide sequence: TGCGCCAGCAGCTTTTCCACAGATACGCAGTATTTT. Translation gives CASSFSTDTQYF.

This clonotype was counted a few times. V usage is TRBV27 and J usage is TRBJ2-7, with TRBD1 matching over 9 bases. Germline V gene data show CDR1 as MNHEY and CDR2 as SMNVEV (reference sequence). The length of the CDR3 is 16 residues. J gave up 0 bases and V 2 bases, and 5 bases lay outside the gene matches. In DNA, the CDR3 is TGTGCCAGCAGTTTAAAAGGGACAGGGAACTCCTACGAGCAGTACTTC. Translating it yields CASSLKGTGNSYEQYF.

The chain carries TRBV11-2 and TRBJ1-4; possible D gene TRBD1, 6 bases. V was pared by 5 bases and J by 7 bases, with 14 bases between. This CDR3 has 14 amino acids. Per germline, CDR1 SGHAT and CDR2 FQNNGV. As DNA, the CDR3 is TGTGCCAGCAGCCCTTGGGGGGGGCGTGAAAAACTGTTTTTT. Protein: CASSPWGGREKLFF.

This clonotype has ten or more counts. The gene calls are TRBV27 and TRBJ2-1; no reliable D call. The CDR3 sequence is 14 residues long. Germline CDR1 and CDR2: MNHEY and SMNVEV (reference sequence). V was clipped by 0 bases and J by 8 bases, with 11 bases between them. The CDR3 reads CASSLSEYWDEQFF. The CDR3 bases are TGTGCCAGCAGTTTATCCGAGTACTGGGATGAGCAGTTCTTC.

In its sample, this clonotype ranks as medium-sized. The chain has TRBV30 and TRBJ2-3; D may be TRBD1 (6 bases). The CDR3 sequence is 13 residues long. The V end was cut by 2 bases, the J end by 5 bases, with 11 bases between. From germline, CDR1 is GTSNPN and CDR2 SVGIG (reference sequence). The CDR3 DNA follows: TGTGCCTGGAGTCAGGGGAGTGGAGATACGCAGTATTTT. This codes for CAWSQGSGDTQYF.

By frequency in the sample, this clonotype is medium-sized. The chain joins TRBV29-1 to TRBJ2-7, with a possible D match to TRBD1 (5 bases). Germline values: CDR1 SQVTM, CDR2 ANQGSEA. The CDR3 contains 13 residues. Between the trimmed V and J ends, which lost 4 bases and 3 bases, there was a span of 13 bases. Here the CDR3 DNA reads TGCAGCGTTGGTCCGGACAATAGCTACGAGCAGTACTTC. This codes for CSVGPDNSYEQYF.